Detailed here is one T cell receptor beta chain. The antigen remains unidentified. This record belongs to a study of cytomegalovirus exposure and HLA in healthy donors. In the study overall: An analysis done earlier identified some 120 million unique TCR beta sequences from approximately 170 million T cells. As released early, the data held some 80 million unique TCRs from HLA-typed donors. Overall study findings and caveats: As was reported, the HLA-A and HLA-B alleles of most subjects were accurately predicted from TCR beta sequences. Most sequenced TCRs were rare (though some public TCRs occurred in many donors).

V lost 5 bases and J 0 bases, leaving 8 bases between the germline ends. The germline V gene has CDR1 MNHNS and CDR2 SASEGT. This CDR3 is built from 14 residues. The PCR used 60 Vbeta and 13 Jbeta primers. Sequencing was performed with immunoSEQ multiplex PCR; in TCRdb, only in-frame clones are kept and a portion is missing. The sample contains approximately 100,000 clones, 50% to 70% of which appear only once. The receptor comes from a man aged 25-45 years in good health and CMV-seropositive. Source material: PBMCs. J is TRBJ1-5 and V is TRBV6-1; tentative D call: TRBD1 (5 bases). This CDR3 is CASSRQHSNQPQHF. Here the CDR3 DNA reads TGTGCCAGCAGTCGACAGCATAGCAATCAGCCCCAGCATTTT.